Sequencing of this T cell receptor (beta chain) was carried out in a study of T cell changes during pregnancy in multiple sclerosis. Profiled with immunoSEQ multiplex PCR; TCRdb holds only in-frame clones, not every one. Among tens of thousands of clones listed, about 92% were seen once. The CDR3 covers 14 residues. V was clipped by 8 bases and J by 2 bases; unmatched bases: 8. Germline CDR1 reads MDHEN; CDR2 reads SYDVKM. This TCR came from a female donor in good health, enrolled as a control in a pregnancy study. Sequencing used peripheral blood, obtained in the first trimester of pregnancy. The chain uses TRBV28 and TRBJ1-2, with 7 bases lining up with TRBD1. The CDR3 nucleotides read TGTGCCAGCGGCCGGCCAGGGGGAAACTATGGCTACACCTTC. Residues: CASGRPGGNYGYTF.